Shown below are 26 T cell receptor beta chains from a single sample sequenced in a study of T cell responses to AZD1222 COVID-19 vaccine. The method was immunoSEQ multiplex PCR; TCRdb's version includes in-frame clones alone and lacks a portion of them. The sample contains 95,000 to 110,000 clones, 92% of which appear only once. The sample consisted of peripheral blood, taken 28 days after the second AZD1222 dose. These receptor sequences come from an adult who received the AZD1222 COVID-19 vaccine.

In regard to this clone: This same CDR3 is encoded by further DNA sequences in the sample. The chain has TRBV5-8 and TRBJ1-5; a possible D gene is TRBD1 (6 bases). This CDR3 spans 13 amino acids. Germline lookup yields CDR1 SGHTS and CDR2 YDEGEE. Trimming took off 0 bases at V and 6 bases at J, with 7 bases between the two ends. The chain's CDR3 is CASSLGRGQPQHF. The CDR3 DNA reads TGTGCCAGCAGCTTGGGCAGGGGTCAGCCCCAGCATTTT.

CDR3 loop: CASSLEGRLGNTIYF. CDR3 nucleotides: TGCGCCAGCAGCTTGGAGGGCAGACTTGGAAACACCATATATTTT. The rearrangement links TRBV5-1 to TRBJ1-3; D is unclear. The CDR3 covers 15 residues. Deletions cut 0 bases from V and 3 bases from J, with 10 bases between. The germline gives CDR1 SGHRS, CDR2 YFSETQ.

The chain uses TRBV18 and TRBJ1-4; 7 nucleotides line up with TRBD1. Per the germline V gene, CDR1 is KGHSH and CDR2 is LQKENI. The CDR3 length is 15 residues. V lost 1 base, J lost 7 bases, and 6 bases stayed unmatched. The DNA for the CDR3 is TGTGCCAGCTCACCACGCCGGGACAGTTCTGAAAAACTGTTTTTT. Amino acids: CASSPRRDSSEKLFF.

The rearrangement links TRBV20-1 to TRBJ1-2; D remains ambiguous. V dropped 3 bases and J dropped 7 bases, with 9 bases sitting between them. The CDR3 length is 11 residues. CDR1 and CDR2 from the germline V gene are DFQATT and SNEGSKA (reference sequence). CDR3 residues: CSASPSGGYTF. As DNA, the CDR3 is TGCAGTGCTAGCCCATCCGGTGGCTACACCTTC.

Here the CDR3 DNA reads TGTGCCACAGGACAGCGGGAGTCCGAGCAGTACTTC. Residues: CATGQRESEQYF. The V call is TRBV19, the J call TRBJ2-7; TRBD2 matches at 8 bases. From germline, CDR1 is LNHDA and CDR2 SQIVND (reference sequence). This CDR3 is 12 amino acids long. V trimming: 10 bases; J trimming: 6 bases; junction bases outside the gene matches: 8.

This sequence joins TRBV4-2 and TRBJ2-7, with D tentatively TRBD2 (6 bases). Trimming pared 4 bases from V and 4 bases from J, leaving 17 bases between. The CDR3 consists of 15 residues. Looked up from germline, CDR1 is LGHNA and CDR2 is YNFKEQ. CDR3 sequence (DNA): TGTGCCAGCAGCCGCGCGCCCGGGGAGGCATACGAGCAGTACTTC. Amino acid sequence: CASSRAPGEAYEQYF.

The chain joins TRBV5-1 to TRBJ2-1; D ambiguous. Trimming took 4 bases from V and 6 from J, leaving 8 bases between them. Germline V gene sequence: CDR1 SGHRS, CDR2 YFSETQ. This CDR3 is built from 12 residues. CDR3: CASSEHSNEQFF. The CDR3 bases are TGCGCCAGCAGCGAGCACAGCAATGAGCAGTTCTTC.

This chain links TRBV7-6 with TRBJ1-5; D is unclear. CDR3 size: 16 residues. Germline V gene lookup returns CDR1 SGHVS and CDR2 FNYEAQ. V gave up 5 bases and J gave up 5 bases, with 19 bases separating them. This CDR3 reads CASSPSLGRSYQPQHF. CDR3 coding DNA: TGTGCCAGCAGCCCCTCTCTGGGCAGGAGCTATCAGCCCCAGCATTTT.

This rearrangement joins TRBV7-9 to TRBJ2-1; no definite D call. CDR3 length equals 15 residues. V dropped 1 base and J dropped 5 bases, with 12 bases sitting between them. Germline assignment: CDR1 SEHNR and CDR2 FQNEAQ (reference sequence). The CDR3 here is CASSLVSSTNNEQFF. For the CDR3, the DNA is TGTGCCAGCAGCTTAGTGTCCTCAACTAACAATGAGCAGTTCTTC.

The CDR3 here is CASHARGMDTGELFF. The CDR3 nucleotides read TGCGCCAGCCACGCGCGGGGGATGGACACCGGGGAGCTGTTTTTT. The J gene is TRBJ2-2, the V gene TRBV5-1; 7 nucleotides match TRBD2. Germline CDR1 reads SGHRS; CDR2 reads YFSETQ. The CDR3 extends over 15 amino acids. After removal of 7 bases from V and 3 bases from J, the junction contained 9 bases not matched to a gene.

The chain uses TRBV4-1 and TRBJ1-4; D perhaps matches TRBD1 (5 bases). The V and J ends lost 5 bases and 0 bases respectively, with 10 bases between them. Germline V gene sequence: CDR1 MGHRA, CDR2 YSYEKL. The CDR3 contains 15 residues. This chain's CDR3 is CASSDSSATNEKLFF. The CDR3 region has the DNA TGCGCCAGCAGCGACAGTTCTGCAACTAATGAAAAACTGTTTTTT.

The gene calls are TRBV10-3 and TRBJ2-1; TRBD1 aligns across 11 bases. This CDR3 is 15 amino acids long. CDR1 and CDR2 from the germline V gene are ENHRY and SYGVKD. The J segment lost 10 bases and the V segment lost 7 bases, leaving 12 bases of the junction unmatched. The CDR3 DNA follows: TGTGCCATCATTGCCGGGACAGGGGGACAAGGCGAGCAGTTCTTC. It yields the protein CAIIAGTGGQGEQFF.

CDR3 in amino acids: CAWSVWRGLGETQYF. DNA for the CDR3: TGTGCCTGGAGTGTATGGCGGGGGCTAGGGGAGACCCAGTACTTC. This rearrangement joins TRBV30 to TRBJ2-5, with a tentative D call TRBD2 (7 bases). Germline V lookup: CDR1 GTSNPN, CDR2 SVGIG (reference sequence). V gave up 0 bases and J gave up 5 bases, with 16 bases separating them. CDR3 length: 15 amino acids.

This chain joins TRBV28 and TRBJ2-2; 15 bases agree with TRBD2. Germline values: CDR1 MDHEN, CDR2 SYDVKM. The CDR3 consists of 19 residues. J was trimmed by 7 bases and V by 5 bases; bases with no gene match: 14. This CDR3 reads CASSKGLAGGTFSHGELFF. The DNA of the CDR3 is TGTGCCAGCAGTAAGGGACTAGCGGGAGGTACTTTTTCTCACGGGGAGCTGTTTTTT.

This clone showed up just a few times. The chain has TRBV2 and TRBJ1-2; 7 bases map to TRBD1. CDR1 is SNHLY and CDR2 is FYNNEI in the germline V gene. Trimming removed 6 bases from V and 4 bases from J; junction bases left unmatched: 5. The CDR3 has 13 amino acids. Written as DNA, the CDR3 is TGTGCCAGCAGCGCACAGGGGATCTATGGCTACACCTTC. Amino acid sequence: CASSAQGIYGYTF. The variable domain in full, with the rest retrieved from reference TRBV2 and TRBJ1-2, is EPEVTQTPSHQVTQMGQEVILRCVPISNHLYFYWYRQILGQKVEFLVSFYNNEISEKSEIFDDQFSVERPDGSNFTLKIRSTKLEDSAMYFCASSAQGIYGYTFGSGTRLTVV.

The chain recombines TRBV7-2 with TRBJ2-1; 12 nucleotides line up with TRBD2. Germline-derived CDR1 and CDR2 are SGHTA and FQGNSA. V shed 5 bases, J shed 3 bases, and the junction held 5 bases outside the gene matches. CDR3 size: 16 residues. In DNA, the CDR3 is TGTGCCAGCAGCAGCGGGACTAGCGGGCTCTACAATGAGCAGTTCTTC. Translation: CASSSGTSGLYNEQFF.

V and J are TRBV18 and TRBJ1-5; D perhaps matches TRBD1 (6 bases). Germline lookup yields CDR1 KGHSH and CDR2 LQKENI. CDR3 size: 13 residues. V shed 6 bases and J shed 7 bases, with 13 bases lying between them. The CDR3 sequence: CASSPDRKQPQHF. The CDR3 region has the DNA TGTGCCAGCTCCCCGGACAGAAAACAGCCCCAGCATTTT.

The V and J genes are TRBV19 and TRBJ2-2; 9 bases are shared with TRBD2. Germline trimming cut 4 bases from V and 4 bases from J; bases unmatched to any gene: 4. Germline CDR1 LNHDA, CDR2 SQIVND (reference sequence). The CDR3 has 15 amino acids. CDR3 DNA: TGTGCCAGTAGTAGCGGGAGGGCTGTCACCGGGGAGCTGTTTTTT. This gives the protein CASSSGRAVTGELFF.

The chain links TRBV3-1 (or the pseudogene TRBV3-2) to TRBJ2-3; possibly TRBD1 or TRBD2 for D (5 bases each). Per the germline V gene, CDR1 is LGHDT and CDR2 is YNNKEL (reference sequence). V was clipped by 3 bases and J by 0 bases, with 10 bases between them. The CDR3 sequence is 15 residues long. CDR3 region: CASSQTGRSTDTQYF. Written as DNA, the CDR3 is TGTGCCAGCAGCCAGACGGGACGGAGCACAGATACGCAGTATTTT.

The chain is built from TRBV19 and TRBJ2-7; the match to TRBD2 covers 14 bases. Per germline, CDR1 LNHDA and CDR2 SQIVND (reference sequence). V lost 7 bases, J lost 3 bases, and 2 bases stayed unmatched. The CDR3 length is 14 residues. CDR3 region: CASTGTSGSYEQYF. Written as DNA, the CDR3 is TGTGCCAGTACCGGGACTAGCGGGAGCTACGAGCAGTACTTC.

The chain is built from TRBV5-4 and TRBJ1-2, with TRBD1 as a possible D gene (6 bases). V lost 2 bases to trimming and J lost 2 bases, with 13 bases between them. The germline V gene encodes CDR1 SGHNT and CDR2 YYREEE (reference sequence). The CDR3 is 15 residues long. CDR3 sequence (DNA): TGTGCCAGCAGCTTCCCTGGGGGCGCGAACTATGGCTACACCTTC. Translating gives CASSFPGGANYGYTF.

The J gene is TRBJ2-4, the V gene TRBV30; no reliable D call. V dropped 0 bases and J dropped 7 bases, with 10 bases sitting between them. Germline assignment: CDR1 GTSNPN and CDR2 SVGIG (reference sequence). The CDR3 contains 13 residues. CDR3 protein: CAWSVTVGNIQYF. The CDR3 nucleotides are TGTGCCTGGAGTGTAACGGTGGGGAACATTCAGTACTTC. The entire variable domain, with the rest obtained from reference TRBV30 and TRBJ2-4, is as follows: SQTIHQWPATLVQPVGSPLSLECTVEGTSNPNLYWYRQAAGRGLQLLFYSVGIGQISSEVPQNLSASRPQDRQFILSSKKLLLSDSGFYLCAWSVTVGNIQYFGAGTRLSVL.

This chain links TRBV18 with TRBJ2-3; perhaps TRBD2 as D (5 bases). V gave up 3 bases and J gave up 2 bases, with 18 bases separating them. Germline CDR1 and CDR2: KGHSH and LQKENI. The CDR3 is made up of 17 amino acids. The chain's CDR3 is CASSPATDYKSTDTQYF. CDR3 nucleotide sequence: TGTGCCAGCTCACCCGCCACAGACTACAAATCCACAGATACGCAGTATTTT.

CDR3 in DNA: TGTGCCAGCAGCCCTTCTGGACCGAATGAAAAACTGTTTTTT. This codes for CASSPSGPNEKLFF. J is TRBJ1-4 and V is TRBV5-4, with unresolved D. V dropped 4 bases and J dropped 5 bases, with 12 bases sitting between them. This CDR3 has 14 amino acids. Germline assignment: CDR1 SGHNT and CDR2 YYREEE (reference sequence).

V is TRBV28 and J is TRBJ2-7; 12 bases fit TRBD2. After removal of 5 bases from V and 0 bases from J, the junction contained 2 bases not matched to a gene. The CDR3 runs 15 residues. Germline V gene data show CDR1 as MDHEN and CDR2 as SYDVKM. The CDR3 nucleotides are TGTGCCAGCAGTACTAGCGGGAGGATCTCCTACGAGCAGTACTTC. Protein product: CASSTSGRISYEQYF.

This rearrangement joins TRBV28 to TRBJ2-2; 9 positions match TRBD1. Germline V CDR1 and CDR2: MDHEN, SYDVKM. The CDR3 totals 16 residues. The trim removed 2 bases at V and 6 bases at J, leaving 7 bases unmatched. In nucleotides, the CDR3 is TGTGCCAGCAGTTTAACGTACAGGGGGCCAGCCGGGGAGCTGTTTTTT. Residues: CASSLTYRGPAGELFF.